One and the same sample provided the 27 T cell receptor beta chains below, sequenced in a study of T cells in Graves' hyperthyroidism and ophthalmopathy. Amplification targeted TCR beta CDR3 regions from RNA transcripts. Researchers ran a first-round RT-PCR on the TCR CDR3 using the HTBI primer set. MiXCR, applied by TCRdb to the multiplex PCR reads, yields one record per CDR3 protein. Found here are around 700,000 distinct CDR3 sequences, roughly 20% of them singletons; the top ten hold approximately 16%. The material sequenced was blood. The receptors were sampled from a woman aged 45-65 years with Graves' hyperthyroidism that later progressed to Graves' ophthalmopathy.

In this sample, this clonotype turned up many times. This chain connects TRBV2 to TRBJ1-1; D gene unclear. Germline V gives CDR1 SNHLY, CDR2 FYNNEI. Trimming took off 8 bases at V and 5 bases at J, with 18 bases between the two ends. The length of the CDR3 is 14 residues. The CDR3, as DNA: TGTGCCAGCTCACGGTCCCCGGGTTGGACTGAAGCTTTCTTT. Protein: CASSRSPGWTEAFF.

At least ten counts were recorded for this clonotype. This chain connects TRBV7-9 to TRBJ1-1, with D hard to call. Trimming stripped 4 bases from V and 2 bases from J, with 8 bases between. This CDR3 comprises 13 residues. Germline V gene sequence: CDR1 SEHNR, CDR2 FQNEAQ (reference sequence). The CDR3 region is CASSSARNTEAFF. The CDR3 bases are TGTGCCAGCAGCTCGGCGAGAAACACTGAAGCTTTCTTT.

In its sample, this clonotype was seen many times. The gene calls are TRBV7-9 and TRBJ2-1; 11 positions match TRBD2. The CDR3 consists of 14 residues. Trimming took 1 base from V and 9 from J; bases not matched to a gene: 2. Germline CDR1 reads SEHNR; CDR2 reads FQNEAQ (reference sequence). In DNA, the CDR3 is TGTGCCAGCAGCTTAGTGGGACTAGCGGTTGAGCAGTTCTTC. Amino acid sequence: CASSLVGLAVEQFF.

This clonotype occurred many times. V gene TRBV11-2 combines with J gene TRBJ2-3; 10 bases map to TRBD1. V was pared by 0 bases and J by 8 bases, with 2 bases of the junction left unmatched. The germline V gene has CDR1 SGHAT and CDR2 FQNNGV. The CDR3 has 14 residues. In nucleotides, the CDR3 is TGTGCCAGCAGCTTAGAACGGACAGGGGGTACGCAGTATTTT. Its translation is CASSLERTGGTQYF.

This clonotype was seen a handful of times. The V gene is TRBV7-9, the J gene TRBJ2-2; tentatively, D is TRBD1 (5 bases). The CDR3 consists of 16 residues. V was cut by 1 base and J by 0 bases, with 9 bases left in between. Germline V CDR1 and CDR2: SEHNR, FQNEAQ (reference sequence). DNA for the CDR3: TGTGCCAGCAGCTTAGGTTTCAGGGCGAACACCGGGGAGCTGTTTTTT. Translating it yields CASSLGFRANTGELFF.

The CDR3 spells CASSISGSNTGELFF. The CDR3 coding sequence is TGTGCCAGTAGTATATCGGGTTCGAACACCGGGGAGCTGTTTTTT. The chain combines TRBV19 with TRBJ2-2; D call uncertain. There are 15 residues in the CDR3. CDR1 is LNHDA, CDR2 SQIVND, per germline (reference sequence). V shed 2 bases and J shed 0 bases, with 7 bases lying between them.

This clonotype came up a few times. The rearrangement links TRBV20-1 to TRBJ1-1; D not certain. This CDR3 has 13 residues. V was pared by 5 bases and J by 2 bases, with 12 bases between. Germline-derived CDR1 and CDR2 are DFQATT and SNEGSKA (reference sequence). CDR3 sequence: CSAAWDLNTEAFF. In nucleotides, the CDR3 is TGCAGTGCTGCATGGGATTTAAACACTGAAGCTTTCTTT.

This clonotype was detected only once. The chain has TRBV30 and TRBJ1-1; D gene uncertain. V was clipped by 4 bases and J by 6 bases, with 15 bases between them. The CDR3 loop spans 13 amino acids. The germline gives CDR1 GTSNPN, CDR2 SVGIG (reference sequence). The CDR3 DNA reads TGTGCCTGGAAGGACGCCCTTCATCCTGAAGCTTTCTTT. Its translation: CAWKDALHPEAFF.

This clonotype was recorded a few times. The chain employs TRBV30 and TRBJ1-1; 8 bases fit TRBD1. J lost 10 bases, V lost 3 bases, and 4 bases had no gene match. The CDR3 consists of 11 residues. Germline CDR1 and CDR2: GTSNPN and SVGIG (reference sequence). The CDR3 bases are TGTGCCTGGAGCCCCGGACAGGGAGCTTTCTTT. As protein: CAWSPGQGAFF.

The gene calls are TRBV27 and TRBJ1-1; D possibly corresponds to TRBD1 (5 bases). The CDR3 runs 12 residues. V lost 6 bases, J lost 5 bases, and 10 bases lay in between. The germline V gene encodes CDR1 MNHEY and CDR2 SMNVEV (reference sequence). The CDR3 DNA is TGTGCCAGCAGAACGGGGCTAACTGAAGCTTTCTTT. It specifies CASRTGLTEAFF.

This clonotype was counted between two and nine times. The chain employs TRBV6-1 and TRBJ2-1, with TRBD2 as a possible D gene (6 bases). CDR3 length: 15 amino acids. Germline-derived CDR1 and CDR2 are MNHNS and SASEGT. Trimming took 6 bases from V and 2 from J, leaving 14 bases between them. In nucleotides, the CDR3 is TGTGCCAGCAGACCGCGGGACCTCCCCTACAATGAGCAGTTCTTC. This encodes CASRPRDLPYNEQFF.

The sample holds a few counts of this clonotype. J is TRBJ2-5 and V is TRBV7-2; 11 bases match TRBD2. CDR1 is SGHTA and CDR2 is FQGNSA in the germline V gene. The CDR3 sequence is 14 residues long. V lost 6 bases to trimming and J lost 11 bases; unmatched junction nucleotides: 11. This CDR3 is CASSRGLAGRPQYF. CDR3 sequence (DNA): TGTGCCAGCAGTCGCGGACTAGCGGGCCGGCCTCAGTACTTC.

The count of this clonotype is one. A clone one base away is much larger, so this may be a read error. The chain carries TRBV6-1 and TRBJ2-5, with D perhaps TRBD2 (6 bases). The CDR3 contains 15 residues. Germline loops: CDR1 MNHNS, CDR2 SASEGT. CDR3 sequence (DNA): TGTGCCAGCAGCTCCGGGACTCCCTCTCAAGAGACCCAGGACTTC. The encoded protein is CASSSGTPSQETQDF.

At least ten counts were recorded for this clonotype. CDR3: CSARGRDRSYNSPLHF. In nucleotides, the CDR3 is TGCAGTGCCCGAGGGAGGGATCGCTCCTATAATTCACCCCTCCACTTT. The chain recombines TRBV20-1 with TRBJ1-6; D remains ambiguous. The CDR3 length is 16 residues. The V end was cut by 6 bases, the J end by 0 bases, with 15 bases between. Germline V gene sequence: CDR1 DFQATT, CDR2 SNEGSKA (reference sequence).

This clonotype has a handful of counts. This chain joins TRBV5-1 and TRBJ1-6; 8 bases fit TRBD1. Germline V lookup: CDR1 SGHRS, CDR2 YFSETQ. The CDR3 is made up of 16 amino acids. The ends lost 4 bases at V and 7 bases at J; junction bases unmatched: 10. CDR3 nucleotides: TGCGCCAGCAGCGCCCAGGGGGCCCAAGGAAATTCACCCCTCCACTTT. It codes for CASSAQGAQGNSPLHF.

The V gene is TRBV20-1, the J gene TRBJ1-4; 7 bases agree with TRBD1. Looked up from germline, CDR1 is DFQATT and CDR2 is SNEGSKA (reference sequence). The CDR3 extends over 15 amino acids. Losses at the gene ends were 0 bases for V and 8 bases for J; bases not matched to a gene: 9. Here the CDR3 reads CSARDLEGAGEKLFF. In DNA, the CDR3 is TGCAGTGCTAGAGATTTGGAGGGGGCTGGGGAAAAACTGTTTTTT.

CDR3 coding DNA: TGTGCCAGCAGCGCTCTACCTTCCTCCTACAATGAGCAGTTCTTC. Protein product: CASSALPSSYNEQFF. The genes are TRBV5-8 and TRBJ2-1, with D unclear. Germline-derived CDR1 and CDR2 are SGHTS and YDEGEE. This CDR3 has 15 residues. V lost 4 bases, J lost 0 bases, and 11 bases lay in between.

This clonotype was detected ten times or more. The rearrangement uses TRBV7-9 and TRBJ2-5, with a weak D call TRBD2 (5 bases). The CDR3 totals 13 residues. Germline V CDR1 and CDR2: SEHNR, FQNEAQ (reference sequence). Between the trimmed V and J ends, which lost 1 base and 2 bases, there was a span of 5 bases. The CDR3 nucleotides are TGTGCCAGCAGCTTAGGGACTCAAGAGACCCAGTACTTC. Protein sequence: CASSLGTQETQYF.

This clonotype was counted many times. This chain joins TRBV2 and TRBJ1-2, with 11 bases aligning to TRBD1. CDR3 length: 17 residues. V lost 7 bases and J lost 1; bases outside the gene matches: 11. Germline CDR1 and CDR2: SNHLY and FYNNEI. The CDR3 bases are TGTGCCAGCACCGAGGGGACAGGGGGAGTAGTTAACTATGGCTACACCTTC. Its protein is CASTEGTGGVVNYGYTF.

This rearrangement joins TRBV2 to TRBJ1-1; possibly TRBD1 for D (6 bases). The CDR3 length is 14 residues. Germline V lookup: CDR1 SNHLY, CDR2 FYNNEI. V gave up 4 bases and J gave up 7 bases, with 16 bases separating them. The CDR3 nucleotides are TGTGCCAGCAGTGGAAGGGGGGGTGCAAATGAAGCTTTCTTT. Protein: CASSGRGGANEAFF.

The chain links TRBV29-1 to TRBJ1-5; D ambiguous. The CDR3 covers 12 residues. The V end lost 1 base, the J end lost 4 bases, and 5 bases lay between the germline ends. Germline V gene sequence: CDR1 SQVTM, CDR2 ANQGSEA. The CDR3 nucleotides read TGCAGCGTTGAAGTTGAGAATCAGCCCCAGCATTTT. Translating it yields CSVEVENQPQHF. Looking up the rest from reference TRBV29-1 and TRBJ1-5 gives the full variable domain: SAVISQKPSRDICQRGTSLTIQCQVDSQVTMMFWYRQQPGQSLTLIATANQGSEATYESGFVIDKFPISRPNLTFSTLTVSNMSPEDSSIYLCSVEVENQPQHFGDGTRLSIL.

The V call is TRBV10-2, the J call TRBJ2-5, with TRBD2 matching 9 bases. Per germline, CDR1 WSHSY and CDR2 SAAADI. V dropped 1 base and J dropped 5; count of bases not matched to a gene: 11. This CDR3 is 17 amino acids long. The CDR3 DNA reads TGCGCCAGCAGTGAGTTTCAGCGGGGGGTCCTCCGGGAGACCCAGTACTTC. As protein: CASSEFQRGVLRETQYF.

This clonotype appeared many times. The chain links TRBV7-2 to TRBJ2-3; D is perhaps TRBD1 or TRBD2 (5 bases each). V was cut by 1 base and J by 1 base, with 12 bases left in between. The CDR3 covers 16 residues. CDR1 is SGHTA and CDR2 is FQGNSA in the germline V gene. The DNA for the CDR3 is TGTGCCAGCAGCTTAGGACAAGTGGGGGGCACAGATACGCAGTATTTT. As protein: CASSLGQVGGTDTQYF.

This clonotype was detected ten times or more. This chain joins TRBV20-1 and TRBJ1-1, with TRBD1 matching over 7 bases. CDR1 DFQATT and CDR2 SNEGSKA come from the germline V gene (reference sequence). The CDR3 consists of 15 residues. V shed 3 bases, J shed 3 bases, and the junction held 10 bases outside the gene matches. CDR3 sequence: CSARARDSDYTEAFF. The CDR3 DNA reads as TGCAGTGCTAGGGCCCGGGACAGTGATTACACTGAAGCTTTCTTT.

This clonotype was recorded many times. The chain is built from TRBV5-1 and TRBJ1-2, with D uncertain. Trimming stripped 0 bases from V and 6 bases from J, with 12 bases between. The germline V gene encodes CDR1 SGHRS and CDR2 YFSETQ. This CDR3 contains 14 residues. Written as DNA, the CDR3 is TGCGCCAGCAGCTTGGAGTCTGGCGACGATGGCTACACCTTC. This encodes CASSLESGDDGYTF.

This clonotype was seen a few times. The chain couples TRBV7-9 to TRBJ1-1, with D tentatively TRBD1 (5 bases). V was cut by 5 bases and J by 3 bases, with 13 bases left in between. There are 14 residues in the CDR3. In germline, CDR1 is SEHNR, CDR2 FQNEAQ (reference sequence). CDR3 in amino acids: CASSKQGGDTEAFF. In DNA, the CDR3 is TGTGCCAGCAGCAAGCAGGGTGGGGACACTGAAGCTTTCTTT.

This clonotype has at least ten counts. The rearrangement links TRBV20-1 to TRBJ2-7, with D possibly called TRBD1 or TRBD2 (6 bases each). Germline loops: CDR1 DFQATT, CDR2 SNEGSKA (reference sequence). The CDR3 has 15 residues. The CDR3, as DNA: TGCAGCGTAGGGGGAGGATTCTCCCGCGACTACGAGCAGTACTTC. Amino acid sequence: CSVGGGFSRDYEQYF.